In its sample, the clone carrying this T cell receptor (beta chain) is medium-sized. TCRdb passed the reads through MiXCR, listing each CDR3 protein once. Of 15,000 to 20,000 distinct CDR3 sequences detected, about a tenth appear once; the ten largest clones hold roughly 3%. Germline V gene sequence: CDR1 SGHRS, CDR2 YFSETQ. Unmatched junction bases numbered 1, after V lost 5 bases and J lost 1 base. CDR3 size: 14 residues. The sample is drawn from a study of type 1 regulatory T cells. About the study: T-allo10 is an in vitro-generated, Tr1-enriched CD4 T cell product specific for alloantigen.

The J gene is TRBJ2-5, the V gene TRBV5-1; 11 bases match TRBD2. Input material: CD4+ T cells, either the whole sample or a sorted fraction (not recorded which). The receptor comes from a human donor in good health. This chain's CDR3 is CASRTSGIQETQYF. CDR3 DNA: TGCGCCAGCAGGACTAGCGGGATCCAAGAGACCCAGTACTTC.